These 17 T cell receptor beta chains came from one sample sequenced in a study of blood T cells in healthy people across ages. Through a sample-barcoded 5' primer and a J-beta primer mix, a second PCR was run for roughly 6 to 11 cycles. One entry per CDR3 protein results from TCRdb running MiXCR on the 5' RACE reads. The table has about 670,000 distinct CDR3 sequences, 35% to 50% seen once; the top ten hold 30%. Source material: blood. These receptors originate from a man aged 80 or over in good health.

This chain joins TRBV28 and TRBJ1-1, with 9 bases aligning to TRBD1. Unmatched junction bases numbered 9, after V lost 6 bases and J lost 1 base. The CDR3 runs 16 residues. Germline assignment: CDR1 MDHEN and CDR2 SYDVKM. This chain's CDR3 is CASRDNRGRRNTEAFF. The CDR3 DNA sequence: TGTGCCAGCAGGGATAACAGGGGGCGAAGGAACACTGAAGCTTTCTTT.

The V gene is TRBV14, the J gene TRBJ1-6; D is ambiguous. Trimming shortened V by 6 bases and J by 9 bases, and 6 bases separated the two germline ends. Germline V gives CDR1 SGHDN, CDR2 FVKESK. The CDR3 covers 11 residues. CDR3 loop: CASRLGSPLHF. DNA for the CDR3: TGTGCCAGCAGGCTCGGTTCACCCCTCCACTTT.

This clonotype was counted only a few times. The chain recombines TRBV14 with TRBJ2-3; 13 bases fit TRBD2. This CDR3 is built from 17 residues. The V segment lost 1 base and the J segment 2 bases; nucleotides outside the gene matches: 3. Looked up from germline, CDR1 is SGHDN and CDR2 is FVKESK. The CDR3 sequence: CASSQGGLAGITDTQYF. CDR3 coding DNA: TGTGCCAGCAGCCAAGGGGGACTAGCGGGGATCACAGATACGCAGTATTTT.

The CDR3 sequence: CASNSGRAYPNEQYF. CDR3 DNA: TGTGCCAGCAATAGCGGGAGGGCCTACCCCAATGAGCAGTACTTC. The chain joins TRBV7-6 to TRBJ2-5; the match to TRBD2 covers 11 bases. Germline assignment: CDR1 SGHVS and CDR2 FNYEAQ. Trimming removed 7 bases from V and 11 bases from J; junction bases left unmatched: 15. CDR3 length: 15 residues.

The chain joins TRBV4-2 to TRBJ1-1; 8 bases align to TRBD1. Germline values: CDR1 LGHNA, CDR2 YNFKEQ. The CDR3 is made up of 15 amino acids. Trimming removed 1 base from V and 8 bases from J; junction bases left unmatched: 9. This chain's CDR3 is CASSQGKDRALEAFF. CDR3 nucleotides: TGTGCCAGCAGCCAAGGGAAGGACAGGGCGTTAGAAGCTTTCTTT.

This clonotype was seen a handful of times. The rearrangement uses TRBV4-2 and TRBJ2-7, with no clear D. CDR1 and CDR2 from the germline V gene are LGHNA and YNFKEQ. V was pared by 4 bases and J by 6 bases, with 19 bases between. The CDR3 contains 15 residues. CDR3 amino acids: CASSRSLGPSGEQYF. The CDR3 nucleotides read TGTGCCAGCAGCCGAAGTCTGGGTCCCTCCGGCGAGCAGTACTTC.

This clonotype was observed a handful of times. J is TRBJ2-1 and V is TRBV6-5; TRBD1 is a possible D gene (5 bases). With 0 bases removed from V and 5 bases from J, the gap between germline ends came to 17 bases. Germline CDR1 and CDR2: MNHEY and SVGAGI. The CDR3 consists of 17 residues. The CDR3 loop is CASSYSGHPFEHNEQFF. The CDR3 DNA sequence: TGTGCCAGCAGTTACTCTGGACACCCCTTTGAACACAATGAGCAGTTCTTC.

This clonotype has only a few counts. The chain recombines TRBV28 with TRBJ2-1, with a possible D match to TRBD1 (5 bases). V was cut by 7 bases and J by 4 bases, with 11 bases left in between. Germline V gives CDR1 MDHEN, CDR2 SYDVKM. This CDR3 region has 13 residues. The CDR3 DNA sequence: TGTGCCAGCATGGAAGGGGTTTACAATGAGCAGTTCTTC. Amino acids: CASMEGVYNEQFF.

The chain links TRBV4-3 to TRBJ2-1; D is unclear. Germline CDR1 LGHNA, CDR2 YSLEER. Trimming shortened V by 0 bases and J by 9 bases, and 12 bases separated the two germline ends. This CDR3 region has 14 residues. In nucleotides, the CDR3 is TGCGCCAGCAGCCAAGAAGGGATAAGAACTGAGCAGTTCTTC. This encodes CASSQEGIRTEQFF.

This clonotype was seen more than once but under ten times. V gene TRBV6-2 or TRBV6-3 combines with J gene TRBJ2-1, with a weak D call TRBD2 (8 bases). The CDR3 sequence is 16 residues long. Germline assignment: CDR1 MNHEY and CDR2 SVGEGT. Trimming took 5 bases from V and 5 from J, leaving 19 bases between them. CDR3 coding DNA: TGTGCCAGCAGTCCGGGAGGGGGCCCTTTGAACAATGAGCAGTTCTTC. It is translated as CASSPGGGPLNNEQFF.

A remark on this clonotype: A read error is possible here, since a much larger clone lies one base away. The chain recombines TRBV29-1 with TRBJ2-4, with D possibly being TRBD1 or TRBD2 (5 bases each). The J call is uncertain, as TRBJ2-7 better fits the DNA end. The CDR3 totals 15 residues. The germline V gene has CDR1 SQVTM and CDR2 ANQGSEA. The CDR3 DNA reads TGCAGCGTTGAGTCCTCGGGACCAGAGGACGACGAGCAGTACTTC. This codes for CSVESSGPEDDEQYF.

The chain uses TRBV29-1 and TRBJ2-1; perhaps TRBD2 as D (6 bases). CDR1 SQVTM and CDR2 ANQGSEA come from the germline V gene. This CDR3 has 16 residues. Deletions cut 3 bases from V and 4 bases from J, with 19 bases between. CDR3 residues: CSVEGGLAHIYNEQFF. In DNA, the CDR3 is TGCAGCGTTGAGGGTGGCCTAGCGCACATTTACAATGAGCAGTTCTTC.

As concerns this clonotype: A much larger clone lies a single base off, so this may be a read error. The rearrangement joins TRBV29-1 to TRBJ2-1; 12 nucleotides match TRBD2. The J call may be mistaken, given a closer DNA end match to TRBJ2-7. The CDR3 has 14 amino acids. The germline V gene encodes CDR1 SQVTM and CDR2 ANQGSEA. The CDR3: CSVATSGRGCEQYF. The CDR3 DNA reads as TGCAGCGTTGCGACTAGCGGGAGAGGCTGCGAGCAGTACTTC.

The chain has TRBV6-5 and TRBJ1-1; perhaps TRBD1 as D (5 bases). The CDR3 consists of 14 residues. Trimming took off 7 bases at V and 0 bases at J, with 12 bases between the two ends. Per the germline V gene, CDR1 is MNHEY and CDR2 is SVGAGI. CDR3 coding DNA: TGTGCCAGCACCAAGGGGCTTTTGAACACTGAAGCTTTCTTT. This codes for CASTKGLLNTEAFF.

This clonotype was counted between two and nine times. This chain connects TRBV20-1 to TRBJ2-6; a possible D gene is TRBD2 (5 bases). V shed 6 bases and J shed 2 bases, with 11 bases lying between them. The germline V gene encodes CDR1 DFQATT and CDR2 SNEGSKA (reference sequence). CDR3 length: 14 residues. CDR3 sequence reads: CSAPYGTGANVLTF. The CDR3 DNA reads TGCAGTGCCCCTTACGGGACTGGGGCCAACGTCCTGACTTTC.

This clonotype appeared a single time. This sequence joins TRBV20-1 and TRBJ2-5; tentatively, D is TRBD1 or TRBD2 (5 bases each). The J call is doubtful: the DNA matches TRBJ2-7 better. The V gene's germline CDR1 is DFQATT and CDR2 SNEGSKA (reference sequence). CDR3 length equals 14 residues. The CDR3 loop is CSARWDRSYHEQYF. CDR3 DNA sequence: TGCAGCGCCAGATGGGACCGCTCCTATCACGAGCAGTACTTC.

This clonotype was seen ten or more times. V usage is TRBV10-2 and J usage is TRBJ2-5, with D uncertain. This CDR3 contains 13 residues. V was shortened by 5 bases and J by 2 bases, with 9 bases between the two germline ends. CDR1 is WSHSY, CDR2 SAAADI, per germline. The CDR3 DNA follows: TGCGCCAGCAGTAAGGACCTACAAGAGACCCAGTACTTC. Translating it yields CASSKDLQETQYF.